Listed below are T cell receptor beta chains from one sample, sequenced in a study of cytomegalovirus exposure and HLA in healthy donors. Profiling relied on immunoSEQ multiplex PCR, and the TCRdb table lists in-frame clones only, not all of them. Here the sample spans over 95,000 clones, around 73% being singletons. Sequencing used PBMCs. Receptors originate from a woman aged 30 to 39 in good health and CMV-seropositive. The CDR3 runs from the conserved cysteine through the conserved F or W. A D gene is named only where the DNA matches it firmly. Part of the rows lack a size; the others show once, few, many or a class for expanded clones.

J: TRBJ1-1; size: -; D: TRBD1; length: 18; V: TRBV19; CDR3: CASRIRDRGREGNTEAFF; DNA: TGTGCCAGTAGAATCCGGGACAGGGGGCGCGAGGGGAACACTGAAGCTTTCTTT
J: TRBJ2-1; size: -; D: TRBD1; length: 14; V: TRBV6-5; CDR3: CASSKGQGSDEQFF; DNA: TGTGCCAGCAGTAAGGGACAGGGTAGCGATGAGCAGTTCTTC
J: TRBJ2-7; size: -; D: TRBD1; length: 15; V: TRBV27; CDR3: CASSAPGQGIYEQYF; DNA: TGTGCCAGCAGCGCACCGGGACAGGGGATCTACGAGCAGTACTTC
J: TRBJ1-4; size: -; D: -; length: 14; V: TRBV30; CDR3: CAWGGNFPNEKLFF; DNA: TGTGCCTGGGGCGGGAACTTTCCTAATGAAAAACTGTTTTTT
J: TRBJ1-6; size: -; D: TRBD1; length: 20; V: TRBV5-1; CDR3: CASSRGRDSPQRFGYSPLHF; DNA: TGCGCCAGCAGCCGGGGCCGGGACAGCCCCCAGCGTTTTGGGTATTCACCCCTGCACTTT
J: TRBJ2-7; size: -; D: TRBD1; length: 15; V: TRBV11-3; CDR3: CASSLRLTGGYEQYF; DNA: TGTGCCAGCAGCTTAAGGCTGACAGGGGGATACGAGCAGTACTTC
J: TRBJ2-1; size: once; D: TRBD1; length: 13; V: TRBV29-1; CDR3: CSVGTGGWDEQFF; DNA: TGCAGCGTCGGGACAGGGGGTTGGGATGAGCAGTTCTTC
J: TRBJ2-5; size: -; D: TRBD2; length: 16; V: TRBV11-3; CDR3: CASSLVPAGGQETQYF; DNA: TGTGCCAGCAGCTTAGTTCCAGCGGGGGGGCAAGAGACCCAGTACTTC
J: TRBJ1-5; size: -; D: -; length: 15; V: TRBV2; CDR3: CASSDGGFSNQPQHF; DNA: TGTGCCAGCAGTGATGGTGGCTTTAGCAATCAGCCCCAGCATTTT
J: TRBJ2-3; size: few; D: -; length: 12; V: TRBV19; CDR3: CASSTLSDTQYF; DNA: TGTGCCAGTAGTACCCTCTCAGATACGCAGTATTTT
J: TRBJ2-2; size: -; D: TRBD1; length: 14; V: TRBV6-1; CDR3: CASIGQGASGELFF; DNA: TGTGCCAGCATAGGACAGGGGGCTTCTGGGGAGCTGTTTTTT
J: TRBJ1-3; size: -; D: -; length: 14; V: TRBV5-1; CDR3: CASSRGTAGNTIYF; DNA: TGCGCCAGCAGCCGTGGGACTGCTGGAAACACCATATATTTT
J: TRBJ2-7; size: once; D: TRBD1; length: 15; V: TRBV19; CDR3: CASSMAVGGGYEQYF; DNA: TGTGCCAGTAGTATGGCCGTAGGGGGCGGCTACGAGCAGTACTTC
J: TRBJ2-3; size: -; D: TRBD2; length: 16; V: TRBV9; CDR3: CASSVGLAGPRDTQYF; DNA: TGTGCCAGCAGCGTGGGACTAGCGGGGCCAAGGGATACGCAGTATTTT
J: TRBJ2-3; size: -; D: -; length: 14; V: TRBV18; CDR3: CASSPPVRLDTQYF; DNA: TGTGCCAGCTCACCACCGGTCAGGCTGGATACGCAGTATTTT
J: TRBJ2-1; size: -; D: -; length: 14; V: TRBV27; CDR3: CASSFSGLATEQFF; DNA: TGTGCCAGCAGTTTTTCTGGGTTAGCCACTGAGCAGTTCTTC
J: TRBJ2-7; size: -; D: -; length: 15; V: TRBV5-1; CDR3: CASSPSDSHLYEQYF; DNA: TGCGCCAGCAGCCCTTCGGACAGCCACCTCTACGAGCAGTACTTC
J: TRBJ2-7; size: once; D: TRBD1; length: 16; V: TRBV2; CDR3: CASSYTGGSSSYEQYF; DNA: TGTGCCAGCAGCTACACAGGGGGCTCAAGCTCCTACGAGCAGTACTTC
J: TRBJ2-1; size: -; D: TRBD1; length: 15; V: TRBV5-1; CDR3: CASSLTGETYNEQFF; DNA: TGCGCCAGCAGCTTGACAGGGGAGACCTACAATGAGCAGTTCTTC
J: TRBJ1-5; size: -; D: -; length: 16; V: TRBV18; CDR3: CASSSSTDNSNQPQHF; DNA: TGTGCCAGCTCATCCTCGACAGACAATAGCAATCAGCCCCAGCATTTT
J: TRBJ1-2; size: -; D: TRBD1; length: 16; V: TRBV6-6; CDR3: CASSYSDRASEGGYTF; DNA: TGTGCCAGCAGTTACAGCGACAGGGCTTCCGAGGGGGGCTACACCTTC
J: TRBJ2-5; size: few; D: -; length: 12; V: TRBV9; CDR3: CASSSVEETQYF; DNA: TGTGCCAGCAGTTCGGTAGAAGAGACCCAGTACTTC